These T cell receptor beta chains were read from a single sample in a study of a mutant IDH1 vaccine in newly diagnosed glioma. Clones were sequenced by immunoSEQ multiplex PCR, and TCRdb holds only the in-frame ones, with some missing. The sample shows approximately 15,000 clones, just under 97% of them seen only once. Sequenced material: peripheral blood mononuclear cells (PBMCs), taken from a glioma patient treated with radiotherapy, temozolomide or both. These receptors all stem from a woman aged 18-30 years with glioma. Some clones in this sample may be carry-over from other donors' samples. The CDR3 runs from the conserved cysteine through the conserved F or W. D genes are given only for firm matches. Expanded clones get a size class; other rows say once, few or many, or leave the size out.

v_gene	d_gene	abundance	j_gene	CDR3nt	CDR3aa
TRBV9	-	once	TRBJ1-1	TGTGCCAGCAGCGTAAGGGGAGGGACTGAAGCTTTCTTT	CASSVRGGTEAFF
TRBV6-1	-	-	TRBJ2-6	TGTGCCAGTAACTTGTGGAGCGCCGGGGCCAACGTCCTGACTTTC	CASNLWSAGANVLTF
TRBV7-3	TRBD1	-	TRBJ1-2	TGTGCCAGCAGCTTAATGGGACAGATTTATGGCTACACCTTC	CASSLMGQIYGYTF
TRBV14	TRBD2	-	TRBJ2-5	TGTGCCAGCAGCCAATTCGGTAGCGGGGGTATACAAGAGACCCAGTACTTC	CASSQFGSGGIQETQYF
TRBV27	-	-	TRBJ2-1	TGTGCCAGCAGTTTGACAAGCAATGAGCAGTTCTTC	CASSLTSNEQFF
TRBV5-6	TRBD1	once	TRBJ1-6	TGTGCCAGCAGCCATTGGGTGCAGGGGGCCATGAGTGGGTCACCCCTCCACTTT	CASSHWVQGAMSGSPLHF
TRBV6-4	TRBD1	-	TRBJ2-3	TGTGCCAGCAGTGACCAGGGGGCGGATACGCAGTATTTT	CASSDQGADTQYF
TRBV12-5	TRBD1	-	TRBJ2-2	TGTGCTAGTGGGACGACAGGGGGAGGAACCGGGGAGCTGTTTTTT	CASGTTGGGTGELFF
TRBV19	-	few	TRBJ2-7	TGTGCCAGTAGTATAAAGGGCTACGAGCAGTACTTC	CASSIKGYEQYF
TRBV6-5	-	-	TRBJ2-5	TGTGCCAGCAGTCGCGCGCAGCAGGGGGGGGAGACCCAGTACTTC	CASSRAQQGGETQYF
TRBV5-1	TRBD2	-	TRBJ2-3	TGCGCCAGCAGCTTGTGGCTAGCGGGCACAGATACGCAGTATTTT	CASSLWLAGTDTQYF
TRBV9	TRBD1	-	TRBJ2-2	TGTGCCAGCAGCGTACTACCAGGGACAGGGAAGAACGGGGAGCTGTTTTTT	CASSVLPGTGKNGELFF
TRBV27	-	-	TRBJ2-3	TGTGCCAGCAGTTTCTTAGGAACTAGCACAGATACGCAGTATTTT	CASSFLGTSTDTQYF
TRBV7-9	-	few	TRBJ1-2	TGTGCCAGCAGCACGACTGGCTTAATGGGGGGCAGGGGCTACACCTTC	CASSTTGLMGGRGYTF
TRBV27	-	-	TRBJ2-7	TGTGCCAGCAGAGAGGGGAGGTCGGAGCAGTACTTC	CASREGRSEQYF
TRBV27	-	once	TRBJ1-5	TGTGCCAGCGGGACACCTAGCAATCAGCCCCAGCATTTT	CASGTPSNQPQHF
TRBV9	-	-	TRBJ1-4	TGTGCCAGCAGCGTAGGGTGGAATAATGAAAAACTGTTTTTT	CASSVGWNNEKLFF
TRBV11-2	-	-	TRBJ2-2	TGTGCCAGCAGCTTATGGAAGGCCCGGAAGGACACCGGGGAGCTGTTTTTT	CASSLWKARKDTGELFF
TRBV28	-	-	TRBJ2-5	TGTGCCAGCAGCCCAGGGTTTTCGTGCCAAGAGACCCAGTACTTC	CASSPGFSCQETQYF
TRBV18	-	few	TRBJ2-3	TGTGCCAGCTCACCTGACAGCTCCTCTTATACGCAGTATTTT	CASSPDSSSYTQYF
TRBV7-8	TRBD2	-	TRBJ2-3	TGTGCCAGCAGCTTAGTCCGGGGGGGGACTAGCGGGAACACAGATACGCAGTATTTT	CASSLVRGGTSGNTDTQYF
TRBV10-3	-	-	TRBJ2-5	TGTGCCATCAAAGGGGATTCAGAGACCCAGTACTTC	CAIKGDSETQYF
TRBV18	TRBD1	-	TRBJ2-3	TGTGCCAGCTCCCAAAGTACAGGGGGCATAAGCACAGATACGCAGTATTTT	CASSQSTGGISTDTQYF
TRBV5-6	-	-	TRBJ2-7	TGTGCCAGCAGCTTGGGGGGCGATTTCTGGGAGCAGTACTTC	CASSLGGDFWEQYF
TRBV12-5	-	-	TRBJ2-7	TGTGCTAGTGGTTTGGTCAGATCCTACGAGCAGTACTTC	CASGLVRSYEQYF
TRBV6-1	-	-	TRBJ2-3	TGTGCCAGCAGTGACCCTGTTGTCGATGGCAGCACAGATACGCAGTATTTT	CASSDPVVDGSTDTQYF
TRBV11-2	-	-	TRBJ1-5	TGTGCCAGCAGCGCCGGGACGGACCCCTTTCCCCAGCATTTT	CASSAGTDPFPQHF
TRBV4-1	TRBD2	-	TRBJ2-3	TGCGCCAGCAGGATGACGGGAGGACAAGATACGCAGTATTTT	CASRMTGGQDTQYF
TRBV6-1	TRBD1	-	TRBJ1-5	TGTGCCAGCAGTGAAAGGGACAGTCGGGCTCAGCCCCAGCATTTT	CASSERDSRAQPQHF
TRBV11-3	TRBD2	-	TRBJ2-1	TGTGCCAGCAGCGGCGGTAGCGGGGGGGATTACAATGAGCAGTTCTTC	CASSGGSGGDYNEQFF
TRBV5-4	-	-	TRBJ1-3	TGTGCCAGCAGCTGGGGCAATATAGGGGCTGGAAACACCATATATTTT	CASSWGNIGAGNTIYF
TRBV7-2	-	-	TRBJ1-6	TGTGCCAGCACCCAGGGACTCATTACCTATAATTCACCCCTCCACTTT	CASTQGLITYNSPLHF
TRBV7-2	-	-	TRBJ2-2	TGTGCCAGCAGCTTACGCCCACAGGGTGCCAACACCGGGGAGCTGTTTTTT	CASSLRPQGANTGELFF
TRBV20-1	-	-	TRBJ2-5	TGCAGTGCTAGGAAAGAGACCCAGTACTTC	CSARKETQYF
TRBV10-2	-	-	TRBJ2-7	TGCGCCAGCAGTGAGGATAATCCCTACAGCTCCTACGAGCAGTACTTC	CASSEDNPYSSYEQYF
TRBV12-5	-	-	TRBJ1-1	TGTGCTAGTGGTTTGGGCATCCTGGGCACTGAAGCTTTCTTT	CASGLGILGTEAFF
TRBV7-2	-	-	TRBJ1-3	TGTGCCAGCAGCCGAGGCCCCGGGGACACCATATATTTT	CASSRGPGDTIYF
TRBV21-1	-	-	TRBJ2-6	TGTGCCAGCAGCAAAAAAGGGAACCTGACACCCTCTGGGGCCAACGTCCTGACTTTC	CASSKKGNLTPSGANVLTF
TRBV20-1	TRBD1	-	TRBJ2-3	TGCAGTGCAGGACAGGGTACAACGCAGTATTTT	CSAGQGTTQYF
TRBV6-1	TRBD1	once	TRBJ1-2	TGTGCCAGCATGTCGACAGGGAACTATGGCTACACCTTC	CASMSTGNYGYTF
TRBV15	TRBD2	-	TRBJ2-3	TGTGCCACCAGCGATAGCGGGGCGTTCACAGATACGCAGTATTTT	CATSDSGAFTDTQYF
TRBV14	-	-	TRBJ1-1	TGTGCCAGCAGCGGCCGACAGGACGGCGTAGCTTTCTTT	CASSGRQDGVAFF
TRBV6-5	-	-	TRBJ2-1	TGTGCCAGCAGGGGGGCGGCTGAGCAGTTCTTC	CASRGAAEQFF
TRBV7-3	-	-	TRBJ2-1	TGTGCCAGCAGCTTAACACCGGGCCACGGAGGGGATGAGCAGTTCTTC	CASSLTPGHGGDEQFF
TRBV2	-	-	TRBJ1-2	TGTGCCAGCAGTGAAGGGCTGGGGATATCCTATGGCTACACCTTC	CASSEGLGISYGYTF
TRBV25-1	TRBD1	large	TRBJ1-1	TGTGCCAGCAGTGCCGGGACAGGGATTTGGGCTGAAGCTTTCTTT	CASSAGTGIWAEAFF
TRBV5-1	TRBD1	-	TRBJ1-2	TGCGCCAGCAGCTTGGGGACAGGCTCAGTCTATGGCTACACCTTC	CASSLGTGSVYGYTF
TRBV4-3	TRBD1	-	TRBJ1-1	TGCGCCAGCAGCCAAGGGGTCCAGGGGGCTAAAGCTTTCTTT	CASSQGVQGAKAFF
TRBV29-1	-	-	TRBJ1-2	TGCAGCGTTGACGACCCGGGGCGGGCGGACTATGGCTACACCTTC	CSVDDPGRADYGYTF
TRBV14	-	-	TRBJ1-1	TGTGCCAGCAGCCAAGAACACAGGGAGAACACTGAAGCTTTCTTT	CASSQEHRENTEAFF
TRBV5-1	TRBD2	-	TRBJ2-2	TGCGCCAGCAGCTTGGGCGTGACTGGAGCGGGAAAATTTACGAACACCGGGGAGCTGTTTTTT	CASSLGVTGAGKFTNTGELFF
TRBV11-3	TRBD1	-	TRBJ2-7	TGTGCCAGCAGCTTAGGGACAGGGGTGGGGGAGCAGTACTTC	CASSLGTGVGEQYF
TRBV7-6	-	-	TRBJ2-6	TGTGCCAGCAGCGCGAGCTCTGGGGCCAACGTCCTGACTTTC	CASSASSGANVLTF
TRBV7-8	-	-	TRBJ1-1	TGTGCCAGCAGCTCCTTATCTACTGCCGCAATATACACTGAAGCTTTCTTT	CASSSLSTAAIYTEAFF